These T cell receptor beta chains were read from a single sample in a study of blood T cell repertoires in COVID-19. This table comes from immunoSEQ multiplex PCR, and its TCRdb copy is limited to in-frame clones, with some not included. The table shows about 500,000 clones, with roughly 91% occurring only once. Sequenced: peripheral blood. Receptor source: a woman aged 50 to 60 with COVID-19, enrolled during active disease. CDR3s include the opening cysteine and the closing phenylalanine or tryptophan. Only some rows state a clone size, as once, few, many or a class for expanded clones.

v_call: TRBV27; clone_size: .; cdr3_length: 14; cdr3_aa: CASSLRGSYQPQHF
v_call: TRBV5-4; clone_size: .; cdr3_length: 17; cdr3_aa: CASRPTSGGRDTGELFF
v_call: TRBV4-1; clone_size: .; cdr3_length: 21; cdr3_aa: CASSQVGLTARGARAKNIQYF
v_call: TRBV11-1; clone_size: .; cdr3_length: 14; cdr3_aa: CASSPRLDTGELFF
v_call: TRBV7-7; clone_size: few; cdr3_length: 13; cdr3_aa: CASSPQRDGELFF
v_call: TRBV18; clone_size: .; cdr3_length: 16; cdr3_aa: CASSPEGRTSNQPQHF
v_call: TRBV5-1; clone_size: .; cdr3_length: 15; cdr3_aa: CASSLGAGFSNEQFF
v_call: TRBV2; clone_size: .; cdr3_length: 14; cdr3_aa: CASSEGWSGDGYTF
v_call: TRBV11-2; clone_size: .; cdr3_length: 19; cdr3_aa: CASSPEEGAGGLFGNEQFF
v_call: TRBV7-9; clone_size: few; cdr3_length: 15; cdr3_aa: CASSLRDRGDEKLFF
v_call: TRBV2; clone_size: few; cdr3_length: 13; cdr3_aa: CASSLDSNQPQHF
v_call: TRBV25-1; clone_size: few; cdr3_length: 17; cdr3_aa: CASSESMRLASHNEQFF
v_call: TRBV11-2; clone_size: .; cdr3_length: 15; cdr3_aa: CASSLVPRDRLGYTF
v_call: TRBV9; clone_size: .; cdr3_length: 17; cdr3_aa: CASSSPGGGTPYNEQFF
v_call: TRBV28; clone_size: .; cdr3_length: 16; cdr3_aa: CASSSREVGGSYEQYF
v_call: TRBV12-5; clone_size: .; cdr3_length: 15; cdr3_aa: CASGPGQVHNQPQHF
v_call: TRBV5-8; clone_size: .; cdr3_length: 12; cdr3_aa: CASRPDSYEQYF
v_call: TRBV11-3; clone_size: once; cdr3_length: 13; cdr3_aa: CASSFLQGGEQFF
v_call: TRBV9; clone_size: once; cdr3_length: 17; cdr3_aa: CASSVVGTSGAYNEQFF
v_call: TRBV5-5; clone_size: .; cdr3_length: 14; cdr3_aa: CASSRTGGAETQYF
v_call: TRBV7-9; clone_size: .; cdr3_length: 15; cdr3_aa: CASSYFRYEGHGYTF
v_call: TRBV2; clone_size: .; cdr3_length: 14; cdr3_aa: CASSEVQLNQPQHF
v_call: TRBV24-1; clone_size: .; cdr3_length: 15; cdr3_aa: CATAAGGPVDYGYTF
v_call: TRBV18; clone_size: .; cdr3_length: 14; cdr3_aa: CASSPQGSYNEQFF
v_call: TRBV3-1/TRBV3-2; clone_size: .; cdr3_length: 15; cdr3_aa: CASSQGTSGGYEQFF
v_call: TRBV5-1; clone_size: .; cdr3_length: 14; cdr3_aa: CASSRDSKGDIQYF
v_call: TRBV12-3/TRBV12-4; clone_size: .; cdr3_length: 13; cdr3_aa: CASIWQAGTEAFF
v_call: TRBV6-5; clone_size: .; cdr3_length: 15; cdr3_aa: CATLSSGGAGDTQYF
v_call: TRBV18; clone_size: .; cdr3_length: 14; cdr3_aa: CASSPGSGNQPQHF
v_call: TRBV12-3/TRBV12-4; clone_size: .; cdr3_length: 12; cdr3_aa: CASSLPAGPQHF
v_call: TRBV19; clone_size: .; cdr3_length: 13; cdr3_aa: CASSMNRAIGYTF
v_call: TRBV7-2; clone_size: .; cdr3_length: 15; cdr3_aa: CASSRTGDGNQPQHF
v_call: TRBV2; clone_size: once; cdr3_length: 11; cdr3_aa: CASSSGYEQYF
v_call: TRBV4-1; clone_size: .; cdr3_length: 14; cdr3_aa: CASSQEAYTGELFF
v_call: TRBV11-2; clone_size: .; cdr3_length: 15; cdr3_aa: CASSLADSRRSPLHF
v_call: TRBV5-4; clone_size: .; cdr3_length: 14; cdr3_aa: CASSLTNMNTEAFF
v_call: TRBV6-6; clone_size: .; cdr3_length: 15; cdr3_aa: CASTPRLATNEKLFF
v_call: TRBV3-1/TRBV3-2; clone_size: .; cdr3_length: 15; cdr3_aa: CASRGGGGSNYGYTF